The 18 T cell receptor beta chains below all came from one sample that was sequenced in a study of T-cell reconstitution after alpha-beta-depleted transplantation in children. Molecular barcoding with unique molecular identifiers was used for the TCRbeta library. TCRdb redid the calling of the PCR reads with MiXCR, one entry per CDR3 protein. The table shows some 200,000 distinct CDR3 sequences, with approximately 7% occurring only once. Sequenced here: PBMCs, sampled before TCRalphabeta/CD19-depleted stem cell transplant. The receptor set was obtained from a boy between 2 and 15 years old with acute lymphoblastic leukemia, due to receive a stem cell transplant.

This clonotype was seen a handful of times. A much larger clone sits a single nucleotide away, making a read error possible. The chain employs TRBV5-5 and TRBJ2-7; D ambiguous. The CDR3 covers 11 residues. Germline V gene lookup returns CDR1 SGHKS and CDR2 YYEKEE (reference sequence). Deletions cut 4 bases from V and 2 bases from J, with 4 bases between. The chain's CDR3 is CASSAPYEQYF. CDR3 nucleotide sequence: TGTGCCAGCAGCGCCCCCTACGAGCAGTACTTC.

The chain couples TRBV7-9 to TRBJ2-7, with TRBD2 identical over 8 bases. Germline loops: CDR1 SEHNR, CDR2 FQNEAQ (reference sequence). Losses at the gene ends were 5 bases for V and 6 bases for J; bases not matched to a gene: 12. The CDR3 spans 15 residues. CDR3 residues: CASSLGGGRGAEQYF. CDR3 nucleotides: TGTGCCAGCAGCCTCGGGGGGGGACGCGGGGCCGAGCAGTACTTC.

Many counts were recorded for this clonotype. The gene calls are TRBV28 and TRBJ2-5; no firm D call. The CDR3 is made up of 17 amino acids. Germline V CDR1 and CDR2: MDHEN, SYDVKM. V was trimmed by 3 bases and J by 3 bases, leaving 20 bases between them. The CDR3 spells CASSLSPPLGRKETQYF. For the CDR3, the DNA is TGTGCCAGCAGTTTGTCTCCCCCCTTGGGTCGTAAAGAGACCCAGTACTTC.

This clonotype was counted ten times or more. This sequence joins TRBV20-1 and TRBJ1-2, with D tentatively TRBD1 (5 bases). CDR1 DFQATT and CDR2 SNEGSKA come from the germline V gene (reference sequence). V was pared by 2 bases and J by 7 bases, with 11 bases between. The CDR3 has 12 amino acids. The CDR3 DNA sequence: TGCAGTGCTAGATTCCAGGGTGCTGGCTACACCTTC. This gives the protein CSARFQGAGYTF.

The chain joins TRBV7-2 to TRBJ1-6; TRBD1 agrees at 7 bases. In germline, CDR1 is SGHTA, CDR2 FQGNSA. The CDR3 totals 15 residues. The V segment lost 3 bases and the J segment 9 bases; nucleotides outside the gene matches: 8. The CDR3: CASSFATGTRSPLHF. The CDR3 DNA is TGTGCCAGCAGCTTCGCGACAGGGACTCGTTCACCCCTCCACTTT.

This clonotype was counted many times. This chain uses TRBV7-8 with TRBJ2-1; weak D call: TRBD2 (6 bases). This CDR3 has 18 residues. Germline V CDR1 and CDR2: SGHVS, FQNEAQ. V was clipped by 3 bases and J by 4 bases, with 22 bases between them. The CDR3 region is CASSLGLTNRPTYNEQFF. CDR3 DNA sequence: TGTGCCAGCAGCTTGGGACTGACAAATAGACCTACTTACAATGAGCAGTTCTTC.

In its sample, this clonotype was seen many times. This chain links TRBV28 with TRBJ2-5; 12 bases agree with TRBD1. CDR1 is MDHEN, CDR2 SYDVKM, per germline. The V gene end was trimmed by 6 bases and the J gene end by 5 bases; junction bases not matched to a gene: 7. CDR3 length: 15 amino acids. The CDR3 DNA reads TGTGCCAGCAGCAGTCCCGGGACAGGGGGCGAGACCCAGTACTTC. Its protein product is CASSSPGTGGETQYF.

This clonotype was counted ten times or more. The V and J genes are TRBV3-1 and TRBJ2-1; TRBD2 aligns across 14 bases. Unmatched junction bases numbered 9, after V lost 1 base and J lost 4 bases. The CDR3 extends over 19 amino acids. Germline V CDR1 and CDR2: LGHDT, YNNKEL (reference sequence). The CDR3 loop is CASSQAPGLAGAGYNEQFF. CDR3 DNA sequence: TGTGCCAGCAGCCAAGCGCCGGGACTAGCGGGAGCGGGGTACAATGAGCAGTTCTTC.

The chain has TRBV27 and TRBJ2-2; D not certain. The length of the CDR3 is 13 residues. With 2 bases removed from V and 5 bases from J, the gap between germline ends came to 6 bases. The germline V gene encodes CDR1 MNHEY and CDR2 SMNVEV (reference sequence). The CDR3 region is CASSLEMTGELFF. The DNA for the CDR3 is TGTGCCAGCAGTTTAGAAATGACCGGGGAGCTGTTTTTT.

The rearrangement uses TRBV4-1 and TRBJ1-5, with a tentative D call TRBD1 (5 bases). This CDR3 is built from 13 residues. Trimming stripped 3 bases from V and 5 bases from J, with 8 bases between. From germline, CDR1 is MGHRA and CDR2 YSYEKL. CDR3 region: CASSQTAYQPQHF. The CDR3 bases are TGCGCCAGCAGCCAGACAGCATATCAGCCCCAGCATTTT.

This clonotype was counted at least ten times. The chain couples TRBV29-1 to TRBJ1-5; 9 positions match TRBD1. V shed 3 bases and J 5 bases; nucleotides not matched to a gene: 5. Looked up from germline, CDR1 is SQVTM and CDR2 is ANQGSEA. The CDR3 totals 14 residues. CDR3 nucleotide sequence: TGCAGCGTTGAGGACAGGGGACGATATCAGCCCCAGCATTTT. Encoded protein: CSVEDRGRYQPQHF.

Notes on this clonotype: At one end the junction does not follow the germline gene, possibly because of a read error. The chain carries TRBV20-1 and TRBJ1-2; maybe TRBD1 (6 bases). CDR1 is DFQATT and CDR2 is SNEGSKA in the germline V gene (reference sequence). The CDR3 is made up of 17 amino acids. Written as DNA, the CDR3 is TGCAGTTCTAGAGGGTACAGGGTTCTACGCGATAACTATGGCTACACCTTC. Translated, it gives CSSRGYRVLRDNYGYTF.

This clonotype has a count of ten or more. The CDR3 protein is CSARTGTSGRANEQFF. The DNA for the CDR3 is TGCAGTGCTAGGACAGGGACTAGCGGGAGGGCCAATGAGCAGTTCTTC. This rearrangement joins TRBV20-1 to TRBJ2-1; 16 bases agree with TRBD2. Germline trimming cut 3 bases from V and 6 bases from J; bases unmatched to any gene: 5. Germline values: CDR1 DFQATT, CDR2 SNEGSKA (reference sequence). This CDR3 region has 16 residues.

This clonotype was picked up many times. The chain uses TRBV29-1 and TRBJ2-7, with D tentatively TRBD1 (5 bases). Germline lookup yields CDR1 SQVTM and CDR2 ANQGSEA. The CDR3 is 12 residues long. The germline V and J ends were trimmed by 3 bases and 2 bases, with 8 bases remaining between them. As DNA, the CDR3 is TGCAGCGTTGAGACAGATCCCTACGAGCAGTACTTC. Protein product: CSVETDPYEQYF.

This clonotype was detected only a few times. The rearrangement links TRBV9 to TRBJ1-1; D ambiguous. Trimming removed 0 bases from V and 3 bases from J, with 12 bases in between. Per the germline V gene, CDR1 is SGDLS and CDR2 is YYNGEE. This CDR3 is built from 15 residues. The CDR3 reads CASSVALTDDTEAFF. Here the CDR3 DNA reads TGTGCCAGCAGCGTAGCTTTGACGGATGACACTGAAGCTTTCTTT.

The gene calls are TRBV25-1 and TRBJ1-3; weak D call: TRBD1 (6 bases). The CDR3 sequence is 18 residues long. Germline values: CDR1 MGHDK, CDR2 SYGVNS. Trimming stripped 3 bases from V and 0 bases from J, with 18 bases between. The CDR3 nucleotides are TGTGCCAGCAGTGAGGGGGCTCAAGCCCGTCTCTCTGGAAACACCATATATTTT. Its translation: CASSEGAQARLSGNTIYF.

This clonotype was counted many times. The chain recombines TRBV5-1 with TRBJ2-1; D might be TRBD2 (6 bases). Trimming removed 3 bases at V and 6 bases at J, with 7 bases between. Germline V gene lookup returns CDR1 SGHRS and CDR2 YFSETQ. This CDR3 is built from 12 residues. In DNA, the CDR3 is TGCGCCAGCAGCTCGGGGGTCAATGAGCAGTTCTTC. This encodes CASSSGVNEQFF. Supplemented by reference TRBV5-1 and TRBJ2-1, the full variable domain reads KAGVTQTPRYLIKTRGQQVTLSCSPISGHRSVSWYQQTPGQGLQFLFEYFSETQRNKGNFPGRFSGRQFSNSRSEMNVSTLELGDSALYLCASSSGVNEQFFGPGTRLTVL.

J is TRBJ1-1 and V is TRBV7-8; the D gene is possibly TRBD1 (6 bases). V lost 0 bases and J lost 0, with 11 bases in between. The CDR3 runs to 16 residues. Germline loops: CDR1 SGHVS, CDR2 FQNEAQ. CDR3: CASSLAITGMNTEAFF. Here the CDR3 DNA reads TGTGCCAGCAGCTTAGCGATTACAGGGATGAACACTGAAGCTTTCTTT.